This TCR beta chain was sequenced during a study of OX40 agonist ivuxolimab in advanced cancers. Context from the whole study: Ivuxolimab was a fully human IgG2 agonistic monoclonal antibody targeting the costimulatory receptor OX40 (CD134). Patients were allowed to have had prior anti-PD-1, anti-PD-L1 or anti-CTLA-4 therapy, and approximately 40% of the dose-escalation patients had been treated with checkpoint inhibitors. Partial responses were achieved by three dose-escalation patients, of whom one had hepatocellular carcinoma and two had cutaneous melanoma. The paper reports the monotherapy dose-escalation portion (N of about 50 patients) of the phase I ivuxolimab trial. The dose-escalation cohort was almost 85% male with a mean age of approximately 60 years, ranging from roughly 20 to 85. Among the roughly 50 dose-escalation patients, some 19 had hepatocellular carcinoma, roughly 15 melanoma, 9 renal cell carcinoma and 9 head and neck cancer. The point of sequencing TCRbeta in the periphery was to test whether ivuxolimab changed TCR sequence diversity and drove clonal T-cell expansion. Intravenous ivuxolimab was administered to patients every 2 weeks at six dose levels: 0.01, 0.1, 0.3, 1.5, 3 and 10 mg/kg. Study-wide findings and limitations: At doses of 0.1 to 3.0 mg/kg, clonal expansion of both CD4+ and CD8+ blood T cells was observed from baseline to week 6. On average, CD8+ T cells showed more expanded clones than CD4+ T cells after ivuxolimab. The antigen specificity of the peripheral T cells that underwent clonal expansion was not determined. Partial responders in the 0.1-3.0 mg/kg groups had among the lowest normalized peripheral clonal expansion, especially among CD8+ T cells. Low levels of normalized T-cell clonal expansion were also seen in some patients who did not respond.

Trimming leaves V shorter by 6 bases and J shorter by 12 bases, with the junction holding 18 bases beyond the gene matches. CDR1 SGHNT and CDR2 YYREEE were looked up in the germline V gene (reference sequence). Including cysteine and phenylalanine, the CDR3 has 15 amino acids. This entry keeps only the CDR3 DNA: 45 bases, framed from base 1. Genomic DNA was extracted from sorted cells for sequencing of the TCRbeta CDR3 region. The immunoSEQ Assay was used for sequencing of TCRbeta CDR3 regions. TCRdb re-hosts the immuneACCESS table, in-frame sequences only. Its copies lack some clones; in the studies checked, an unresolved V gene accounts for under half of them, and the cause for the rest is not known. The sample profile shows tens of thousands of clones; more than 70% of them were found once. Clones ranked in the top ten supply 10% of the sample. As concerns this clone: What antigen it recognizes has not been identified. Base qualities were left out, and no much larger clone turns up one base away.

Patients with autoimmune disease history or receiving systemic immunosuppression were excluded from the trial. Peripheral blood for TCR sequencing was collected from all dose cohorts at baseline, on cycle 4 day 1, and on cycle 7 day 1. Samples were obtained from an open-label, multicenter, first-in-human phase I dose-escalation trial of ivuxolimab. Adults with locally advanced or metastatic melanoma, renal cell, hepatocellular, or head and neck squamous cell carcinoma were enrolled in the trial. CD4+ and CD8+ T cells were sorted separately from peripheral blood before TCR sequencing. The TCR comes from an adult with an advanced solid tumor such as melanoma, head and neck, liver or kidney cancer. The sequenced sample was CD4+ or CD8+ T cells sorted from blood, obtained in a trial of the OX40 agonist ivuxolimab. The rearranged chain carries TRBV5-4 and TRBJ1-1; 9 bases in the middle match TRBD1. The CDR3 region has the sequence CASTLGGDRVQRTFF. The nucleotide sequence reads TGTGCCAGCACCCTGGGGGGGGACAGGGTCCAAAGAACTTTCTTT.